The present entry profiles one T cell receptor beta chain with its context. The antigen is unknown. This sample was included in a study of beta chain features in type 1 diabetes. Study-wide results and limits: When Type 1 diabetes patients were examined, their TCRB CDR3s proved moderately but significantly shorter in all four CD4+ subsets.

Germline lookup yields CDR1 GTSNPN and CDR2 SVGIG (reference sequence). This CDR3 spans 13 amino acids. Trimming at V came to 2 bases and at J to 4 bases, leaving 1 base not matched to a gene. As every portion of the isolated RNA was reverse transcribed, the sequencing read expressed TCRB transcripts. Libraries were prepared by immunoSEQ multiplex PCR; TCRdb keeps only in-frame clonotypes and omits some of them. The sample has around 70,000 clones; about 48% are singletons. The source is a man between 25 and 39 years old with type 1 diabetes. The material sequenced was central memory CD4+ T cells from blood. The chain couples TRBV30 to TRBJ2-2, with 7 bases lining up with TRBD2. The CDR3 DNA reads TGTGCCTGGAGTACGGGGGGCACCGGGGAGCTGTTTTTT. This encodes CAWSTGGTGELFF.